This TCR beta chain derives from a study of shared clonotypes between healthy human individuals. Overall study results and limits: An effect of sequencing depth on clonotype sharing among donors was expected. Sequencing of the sorted subsets was shown by rarefaction to be incomplete despite large depth.

Authors' data handling: ImmunoSEQ junction-only sequences lacked quality scores, so their filtering differed. Clones were sequenced by immunoSEQ multiplex PCR, and TCRdb holds only the in-frame ones, with some missing. V and J calls and clone size are given by that table; D and trimming were obtained from the DNA. The table includes about 2.4 million clones, roughly 93% detected once. For this clone: What it binds is not known.

V shed 6 bases and J shed 5 bases, with 14 bases lying between them. The CDR3 is 14 amino acids. CDR1 is LNHDA, CDR2 SQIVND, per germline (reference sequence). Sequenced: naive CD4+ T cells from PBMCs. The subset is: CD45RA+ positively selected. The chain is built from TRBV19 and TRBJ2-1; D not certain. The clonotype comes from a man younger than 35 in good health. Some clones in this sample may be carry-over from other donors' samples. The CDR3 reads CASSLSGGHNEQFF. Here the CDR3 DNA reads TGTGCCAGTAGCCTGTCTGGCGGACACAATGAGCAGTTCTTC.